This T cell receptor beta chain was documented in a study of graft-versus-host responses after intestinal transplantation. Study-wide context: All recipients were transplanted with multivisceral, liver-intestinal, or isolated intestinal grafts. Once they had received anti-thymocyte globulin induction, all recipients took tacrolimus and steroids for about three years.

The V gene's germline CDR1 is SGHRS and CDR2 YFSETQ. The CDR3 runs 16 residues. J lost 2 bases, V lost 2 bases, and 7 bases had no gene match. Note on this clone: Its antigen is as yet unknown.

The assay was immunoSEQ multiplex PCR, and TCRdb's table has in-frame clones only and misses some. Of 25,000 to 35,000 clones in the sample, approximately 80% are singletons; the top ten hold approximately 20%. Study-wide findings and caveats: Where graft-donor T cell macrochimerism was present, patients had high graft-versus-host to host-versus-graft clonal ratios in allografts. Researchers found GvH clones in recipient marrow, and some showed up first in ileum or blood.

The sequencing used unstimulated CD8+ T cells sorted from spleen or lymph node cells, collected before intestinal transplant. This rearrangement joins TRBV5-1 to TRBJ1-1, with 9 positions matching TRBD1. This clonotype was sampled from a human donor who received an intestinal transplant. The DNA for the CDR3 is TGCGCCAGCAGCTTTTCACAGGGGGCCGGTAACACTGAAGCTTTCTTT. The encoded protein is CASSFSQGAGNTEAFF.